This is a list of T cell receptor beta chains from one sample in a study of CDR3 diversity in severe acne. TCRdb reprocessed the PCR reads with MiXCR, giving one entry per CDR3 protein. The profile shows about 100,000 distinct CDR3 sequences, around 53% of them singletons. What was sequenced was blood. The receptors come from a male donor with acne. The CDR3 runs from the conserved cysteine through the conserved F or W. D genes are given only for firm matches. Size is stated for part of the rows, as once, few or many counts, or as a class when the clone is expanded.

j_call v_call d_call clone_size cdr3_length cdr3_aa cdr3_nt
TRBJ2-7 TRBV15 TRBD2 - 16 CATSSKSAGVTYEQYF TGTGCCACCAGCAGCAAATCTGCGGGAGTTACCTACGAGCAGTACTTC
TRBJ1-2 TRBV29-1 - many 14 CSVEEGFPNYGYTF TGCAGCGTTGAAGAGGGGTTCCCTAACTATGGCTACACCTTC
TRBJ1-2 TRBV29-1 TRBD1 - 13 CSSTGTGGGGYTF TGCAGCTCTACCGGGACAGGCGGTGGTGGCTACACCTTC
TRBJ2-3 TRBV10-3 TRBD2 many 15 CAISRTSGGGDTQYF TGTGCCATCAGTCGGACTAGCGGGGGAGGAGATACGCAGTATTTT
TRBJ2-5 TRBV6-5 - many 15 CASGRFGSYQETQYF TGTGCCAGCGGCCGCTTTGGATCGTACCAAGAGACCCAGTACTTC
TRBJ2-5 TRBV7-8 TRBD2 - 18 CASSSPGLAGNNRETQYF TGTGCCAGCAGCTCCCCGGGACTAGCGGGAAATAATCGAGAGACCCAGTACTTC
TRBJ1-6 TRBV12-3/TRBV12-4 TRBD1 many 14 CASSFGTENSPLHF TGTGCCAGCAGCTTCGGGACAGAGAATTCACCCCTCCACTTT
TRBJ2-7 TRBV25-1 - many 12 CASSGRIYEQYF TGTGCCAGCAGTGGGAGGATTTACGAGCAGTACTTC
TRBJ1-1 TRBV6-4 - - 13 CASSDGEQGQTFF TGTGCCAGCAGTGATGGGGAACAGGGCCAAACTTTCTTT
TRBJ1-2 TRBV19 - - 12 CASKTQGYGYTF TGTGCCAGTAAAACACAGGGCTATGGCTACACCTTC
TRBJ1-1 TRBV20-1 - many 13 CSARVTGNTEAFF TGCAGTGCTAGAGTGACAGGGAACACTGAAGCTTTCTTT
TRBJ2-7 TRBV5-1 - - 13 CASSPALGYEQYF TGCGCCAGCAGTCCGGCCTTGGGCTACGAGCAGTACTTC
TRBJ1-5 TRBV2 - many 15 CASKGNEALNQPQHF TGTGCCAGCAAGGGGAACGAGGCGCTCAATCAGCCCCAGCATTTT
TRBJ2-5 TRBV15 TRBD2 few 15 CATSRITSADGTQYF TGTGCCACCAGCAGAATAACTAGCGCGGATGGGACCCAGTACTTC
TRBJ1-6 TRBV7-8 - - 18 CASSLNRIIDSYNSPLHF TGTGCCAGCAGCTTAAATCGGATCATAGACTCCTATAATTCACCCCTCCACTTT
TRBJ2-2 TRBV28 - - 13 CASRRTSTGELFF TGTGCTAGCAGGCGGACCTCCACCGGGGAGCTGTTTTTT
TRBJ2-6 TRBV24-1 TRBD1 - 16 CATSGTGGSGANVLTF TGTGCCACCAGTGGGACAGGGGGGTCTGGGGCCAACGTCCTGACTTTC
TRBJ2-7 TRBV6-6 TRBD1 many 14 CASRKGTGGAEQYF TGTGCCAGCAGGAAAGGGACAGGGGGCGCCGAGCAGTACTTC
TRBJ2-7 TRBV25-1 - - 11 CASSLSHEQYF TGTGCCAGCAGTTTATCCCACGAGCAGTACTTC
TRBJ2-5 TRBV25-1 TRBD2 - 15 CASIPPGGGWETQYF TGTGCCAGCATCCCCCCGGGGGGGGGTTGGGAGACCCAGTACTTC
TRBJ2-5 TRBV29-1 - - 11 CSGLFGETQYF TGCAGCGGCCTCTTCGGAGAGACCCAGTACTTC
TRBJ1-2 TRBV2 - - 15 CASIPIDTANYGYTF TGTGCCAGCATACCAATCGACACAGCTAACTATGGCTACACCTTC
TRBJ1-1 TRBV2 TRBD1 - 14 CASSEGQGATEAFF TGTGCCAGCAGCGAAGGACAGGGGGCCACTGAAGCTTTCTTT
TRBJ1-1 TRBV9 TRBD1 - 13 CASSETGTTEAFF TGTGCCAGCAGCGAGACAGGGACCACTGAAGCTTTCTTT
TRBJ2-7 TRBV6-1 - few 12 CASARDPYEQYF TGTGCCAGCGCCAGGGATCCCTACGAGCAGTACTTC
TRBJ2-6 TRBV7-2 TRBD2 many 19 CASSQGLAGARSGANVLTF TGTGCCAGCAGCCAGGGACTAGCGGGGGCGAGGTCTGGGGCCAACGTCCTGACTTTC
TRBJ1-1 TRBV20-1 - - 16 CSAKESVGLLDTEAFF TGCAGTGCTAAAGAGAGTGTAGGGTTGCTCGACACTGAAGCTTTCTTT
TRBJ1-3 TRBV10-1 - many 16 CASSEYPASSGNTIYF TGCGCCAGCAGTGAGTACCCTGCGAGCTCTGGAAACACCATATATTTT
TRBJ1-5 TRBV9 - - 14 CASSLSGGNQPQHF TGTGCCAGCAGCCTAAGTGGGGGAAATCAGCCCCAGCATTTT
TRBJ2-7 TRBV28 - few 15 CASSLYSKSGSPQYF TGTGCCAGCAGTTTATATTCAAAGAGTGGGTCTCCCCAGTACTTC
TRBJ1-1 TRBV20-1 TRBD1 - 13 CSASGGAYTEAFF TGCAGTGCCTCAGGGGGCGCGTACACTGAAGCTTTCTTT
TRBJ2-7 TRBV20-1 TRBD1 - 14 CSADLGQGIGGQYF TGCAGTGCGGACCTGGGACAGGGAATTGGCGGGCAGTACTTC
TRBJ2-5 TRBV6-6 TRBD1 many 14 CASSLTGGGETQYF TGTGCCAGCAGCCTGACAGGGGGCGGCGAGACCCAGTACTTC
TRBJ2-7 TRBV28 TRBD1 few 15 CASRSQGAFSYEQYF TGTGCCAGCAGATCACAGGGGGCCTTCTCCTACGAGCAGTACTTC
TRBJ2-1 TRBV11-3 - medium-sized 13 CASSLGSLNEQFF TGTGCCAGCAGCTTAGGCAGCCTCAATGAGCAGTTCTTC
TRBJ2-2 TRBV12-3/TRBV12-4 - - 14 CASRPRGNTGELFF TGTGCCAGCAGACCCAGGGGCAACACCGGGGAGCTGTTTTTT
TRBJ2-7 TRBV15 - - 15 CATSRVSTASYEQYF TGTGCCACCAGCAGAGTGTCGACAGCCTCCTACGAGCAGTACTTC
TRBJ2-7 TRBV4-1 - - 13 CASSQGPRDGQYF TGCGCCAGCAGCCAGGGACCCCGGGATGGGCAGTACTTC
TRBJ1-5 TRBV20-1 - many 13 CSGAEGVNQPQHF TGCAGTGGGGCTGAAGGCGTCAATCAGCCCCAGCATTTT
TRBJ1-5 TRBV7-9 - - 17 CASSPTDDGESNQPQHF TGTGCCAGCAGCCCGACGGATGACGGTGAAAGCAATCAGCCCCAGCATTTT
TRBJ2-5 TRBV20-1 - many 13 CSARVSPQETQYF TGCAGTGCTAGAGTCTCTCCCCAAGAGACCCAGTACTTC
TRBJ1-2 TRBV4-1 TRBD1 - 16 CASSQDRMGQTYGCTF TGCGCCAGCAGCCAAGACCGGATGGGACAGACCTATGGCTGCACCTTC
TRBJ2-7 TRBV12-3/TRBV12-4 TRBD1 - 13 CASRHTGGHEQYF TGTGCCAGCAGGCACACAGGGGGTCACGAGCAGTACTTC
TRBJ1-2 TRBV12-3/TRBV12-4 TRBD1 - 13 CASSSGTVYGYTF TGTGCCAGCAGTTCCGGGACAGTCTATGGCTACACCTTC
TRBJ1-2 TRBV7-2 - many 14 CASSLRFVGYGYTF TGTGCCAGCAGCTTACGGTTCGTGGGCTATGGCTACACCTTC
TRBJ2-3 TRBV15 - once 14 CATSPGSITDTQYF TGTGCCACCAGCCCCGGGTCCATCACAGATACGCAGTATTTT
TRBJ1-1 TRBV27 - few 16 CASSPIPGVMNTEAFF TGTGCCAGCAGTCCGATTCCCGGGGTGATGAACACTGAAGCTTTCTTT
TRBJ2-7 TRBV25-1 TRBD1 - 14 CASSNWDRGYEQYF TGTGCCAGCAGTAATTGGGACAGGGGCTACGAGCAGTACTTC
TRBJ1-2 TRBV25-1 TRBD1 once 15 CASSAGTGANYGYTF TGTGCCAGCAGTGCCGGGACAGGAGCAAACTATGGCTACACCTTC
TRBJ2-1 TRBV4-2 - few 18 CASSLYGARTATYNEQFF TGTGCCAGCAGCCTTTATGGGGCTAGGACCGCTACCTACAATGAGCAGTTCTTC
TRBJ2-3 TRBV5-6 TRBD2 - 15 CASSLASGTTDTQYF TGTGCCAGCAGCTTGGCTAGCGGGACTACAGATACGCAGTATTTT
TRBJ1-5 TRBV20-1 - many 12 CSAGGGGQPQHF TGCAGTGCTGGAGGCGGCGGGCAGCCCCAGCATTTT
TRBJ1-5 TRBV20-1 - - 12 CSAREGDQPQHF TGCAGTGCTAGAGAGGGAGATCAGCCCCAGCATTTT
TRBJ2-3 TRBV15 - - 15 CATSSPWTATDTQYF TGTGCCACCAGCAGTCCGTGGACAGCCACAGATACGCAGTATTTT
TRBJ2-5 TRBV20-1 - many 13 CSARQGFRETQYF TGCAGTGCTAGACAGGGATTTAGGGAGACCCAGTACTTC